The 14 T cell receptor beta chains below come from one sample, sequenced in a study of high-grade serous ovarian cancer treatment subgroups. The protocol was immunoSEQ multiplex PCR, while the TCRdb copy is restricted to in-frame clones and leaves out a portion. Of 35,000 to 45,000 clones listed, around three quarters were seen once; the top ten hold roughly 3%. The tumor samples were collected prior to definitive surgery or chemotherapy. Source material: tumor tissue. Source of these receptors: a human donor with high-grade serous ovarian cancer.

As concerns this clone: The same CDR3 arises from other DNA sequences in this sample as well. The rearrangement uses TRBV30 and TRBJ1-5, with D perhaps TRBD1 (5 bases). Trimming pared 5 bases from V and 4 bases from J, leaving 15 bases between. Looked up from germline, CDR1 is GTSNPN and CDR2 is SVGIG (reference sequence). The CDR3 loop spans 14 amino acids. The CDR3 sequence is CAWELGLSNQPQHF. DNA of the CDR3: TGTGCCTGGGAGTTGGGACTCAGTAATCAGCCCCAGCATTTT.

This rearrangement joins TRBV4-2 to TRBJ2-1; D is perhaps TRBD1 (6 bases). Germline values: CDR1 LGHNA, CDR2 YNFKEQ. Trimming removed 0 bases at V and 6 bases at J, with 12 bases between. The CDR3 extends over 15 amino acids. This chain's CDR3 is CASSQDTGFVNEQFF. The CDR3 DNA follows: TGTGCCAGCAGCCAAGATACAGGGTTCGTCAATGAGCAGTTCTTC.

The CDR3 bases are TGTGCCAGCAGCGTCGGGACAGGTGGCCACAATGAGCAGTTCTTC. Its translation is CASSVGTGGHNEQFF. The chain combines TRBV9 with TRBJ2-1; the match to TRBD1 covers 8 bases. Trimming cost V 2 bases and J 5 bases; bases outside gene matches: 6. This CDR3 is 15 amino acids long. Germline-derived CDR1 and CDR2 are SGDLS and YYNGEE. Filled out from reference TRBV9 and TRBJ2-1, the complete variable domain reads DSGVTQTPKHLITATGQRVTLRCSPRSGDLSVYWYQQSLDQGLQFLIQYYNGEERAKGNILERFSAQQFPDLHSELNLSSLELGDSALYFCASSVGTGGHNEQFFGPGTRLTVL.

The V call is TRBV30, the J call TRBJ1-1, with unresolved D. From germline, CDR1 is GTSNPN and CDR2 SVGIG (reference sequence). The V and J ends lost 0 bases and 1 base respectively, with 12 bases between them. The CDR3 contains 15 residues. CDR3 DNA sequence: TGTGCCTGGAGTGTACTTTTTGGGGAGAACACTGAAGCTTTCTTT. Protein product: CAWSVLFGENTEAFF.

The rearrangement joins TRBV5-4 to TRBJ2-7; possible D gene TRBD1, 7 bases. V was clipped by 2 bases and J by 1 base, with 10 bases between them. This CDR3 has 14 amino acids. Germline V gene sequence: CDR1 SGHNT, CDR2 YYREEE (reference sequence). CDR3 in DNA: TGTGCCAGCAGCTTCCAGGGGGGATCCTACGAGCAGTACTTC. It specifies CASSFQGGSYEQYF.

The chain couples TRBV10-1 to TRBJ2-1; D is unclear. Germline V CDR1 and CDR2: WNHNN, SYGVQD (reference sequence). The CDR3 contains 11 residues. V was pared by 7 bases and J by 6 bases, with 7 bases between. This CDR3 is CASTDLNEQFF. In DNA form, the CDR3 reads TGCGCCAGCACGGACCTCAATGAGCAGTTCTTC.

The CDR3 spells CSVGVVTYLNEQFF. The DNA for the CDR3 is TGCAGCGTTGGAGTGGTGACATACCTCAATGAGCAGTTCTTC. V usage is TRBV29-1 and J usage is TRBJ2-1; D gene ambiguous. V gave up 4 bases and J gave up 6 bases, with 16 bases separating them. The CDR3 is 14 amino acids. The V gene's germline CDR1 is SQVTM and CDR2 ANQGSEA.

CDR3 amino acids: CASSGPQRQETQYF. The DNA of the CDR3 is TGTGCCAGCAGCGGCCCGCAGCGCCAAGAGACCCAGTACTTC. The genes are TRBV28 and TRBJ2-5, with unresolved D. V lost 6 bases and J 1 base, leaving 12 bases between the germline ends. CDR3 size: 14 residues. CDR1 is MDHEN and CDR2 is SYDVKM in the germline V gene.

The J gene is TRBJ1-2, the V gene TRBV2; the D is unclear. There are 12 residues in the CDR3. Germline V gene sequence: CDR1 SNHLY, CDR2 FYNNEI. V lost 4 bases, J lost 6 bases, and 9 bases lay in between. The chain's CDR3 is CASSVQPNGYTF. As DNA, the CDR3 is TGTGCCAGCAGTGTACAACCTAATGGCTACACCTTC.

This chain connects TRBV12-5 to TRBJ1-1; D call uncertain. CDR1 is LGHNT, CDR2 FRNRAP, per germline. V was shortened by 9 bases and J by 0 bases, with 14 bases between the two germline ends. This CDR3 has 14 residues. The chain's CDR3 is CASSNGVMNTEAFF. In nucleotides, the CDR3 is TGTGCTAGCTCGAACGGAGTGATGAACACTGAAGCTTTCTTT.

The V and J genes are TRBV6-4 and TRBJ2-2, with 11 bases that match TRBD2. Germline V gives CDR1 MRHNA, CDR2 SNTAGT. CDR3 size: 18 residues. Unmatched junction bases numbered 13, after V lost 10 bases and J lost 0 bases. Here the CDR3 DNA reads TGTGCCACGTCACGTAGGCTAGCGGGAGGCTCGAACACCGGGGAGCTGTTTTTT. As protein: CATSRRLAGGSNTGELFF.

The chain links TRBV4-3 to TRBJ2-7; 8 bases map to TRBD1. CDR3 size: 18 residues. CDR1 LGHNA and CDR2 YSLEER come from the germline V gene. The ends lost 4 bases at V and 4 bases at J; junction bases unmatched: 18. The CDR3 here is CASSREPSAGGAFYEQYF. CDR3 DNA: TGCGCCAGCAGCCGAGAACCCTCGGCAGGGGGCGCGTTTTACGAGCAGTACTTC.

The rearrangement uses TRBV11-1 and TRBJ1-2; possible D gene TRBD1, 6 bases. The CDR3 is made up of 15 amino acids. The germline V gene has CDR1 SGHAT and CDR2 FQDESV (reference sequence). V lost 5 bases, J lost 3 bases, and 16 bases lay in between. The CDR3 sequence is CASSPTGGHDYGYTF. CDR3 in DNA: TGTGCCAGCAGCCCAACGGGGGGACATGACTATGGCTACACCTTC. Together with reference TRBV11-1 and TRBJ1-2, the CDR3 gives the full variable domain: EAEVAQSPRYKITEKSQAVAFWCDPISGHATLYWYRQILGQGPELLVQFQDESVVDDSQLPKDRFSAERLKGVDSTLKIQPAELGDSAMYLCASSPTGGHDYGYTFGSGTRLTVV.

This clone was seen more than once but under ten times. This chain connects TRBV5-5 to TRBJ1-2; 8 bases fit TRBD1. The CDR3 has 15 residues. V was clipped by 3 bases and J by 4 bases; unmatched bases: 8. Germline V gene lookup returns CDR1 SGHKS and CDR2 YYEKEE (reference sequence). This chain's CDR3 is CASSSGTGGFYGYTF. DNA for the CDR3: TGTGCCAGCAGCTCCGGGACAGGAGGTTTCTATGGCTACACCTTC. The entire variable domain, with the rest obtained from reference TRBV5-5 and TRBJ1-2, is as follows: DAGVTQSPTHLIKTRGQQVTLRCSPISGHKSVSWYQQVLGQGPQFIFQYYEKEERGRGNFPDRFSARQFPNYSSELNVNALLLGDSALYLCASSSGTGGFYGYTFGSGTRLTVV.